A single sample is the source of the 16 T cell receptor beta chains below, sequenced in a study of CD8+CD57+ T cells in acquired aplastic anemia. TCR beta VDJ and CDR3 profiles were obtained from a genomic DNA template. Each CDR3 protein gets one entry after TCRdb re-called the reads with MiXCR. The data hold 250,000 to 300,000 distinct CDR3 sequences, with roughly 61% observed a single time. Selection for sequencing was limited to patients who had shown CD8+CD57+ cell expansion by flow cytometry. The material sequenced was sorted CD4+, CD8+, or CD8+CD57+ T cells (not recorded which) from PBMCs. These receptors came from a human donor with aplastic anemia.

About this clonotype itself: Its ends do not fully match the called genes, so a read error is possible. The chain recombines TRBV7-9 with TRBJ2-1; the D gene is possibly TRBD2 (5 bases). The CDR3 runs to 15 residues. Germline V gene lookup returns CDR1 SEHNR and CDR2 FQNEAQ (reference sequence). In nucleotides, the CDR3 is TGTGCCGGCAGCCCCCCGGACTGGAATTACAATGAGCAGTTCTTC. Protein sequence: CAGSPPDWNYNEQFF.

The rearrangement links TRBV19 to TRBJ2-7; D gene unclear. From germline, CDR1 is LNHDA and CDR2 SQIVND (reference sequence). CDR3 size: 13 residues. V was pared by 3 bases and J by 2 bases, with 8 bases between. This CDR3 reads CASSIRQAYEQYF. Here the CDR3 DNA reads TGTGCCAGTAGTATTAGGCAGGCCTACGAGCAGTACTTC.

The V and J genes are TRBV20-1 and TRBJ1-4; no definite D call. CDR1 and CDR2 (germline): DFQATT, SNEGSKA (reference sequence). The CDR3 consists of 15 residues. The germline V and J ends were trimmed by 6 bases and 10 bases, with 24 bases remaining between them. The CDR3 coding sequence is TGCAGTGCCAGTGAACTAGCGGAGCTCACTGGAAAACTGTTTTTT. Translating it yields CSASELAELTGKLFF.

This clonotype was counted between two and nine times. The rearrangement joins TRBV6-4 to TRBJ1-6, with unresolved D. Trimming removed 7 bases at V and 7 bases at J, with 11 bases between. The V gene's germline CDR1 is MRHNA and CDR2 SNTAGT. The CDR3 consists of 13 residues. CDR3: CASILGWNSPLHF. Here the CDR3 DNA reads TGTGCCAGCATCCTGGGGTGGAATTCACCCCTCCACTTT.

V usage is TRBV19 and J usage is TRBJ2-7, with 8 bases that match TRBD1. The CDR3 extends over 17 amino acids. Trimming took 4 bases from V and 0 from J; bases not matched to a gene: 11. Germline CDR1 reads LNHDA; CDR2 reads SQIVND (reference sequence). CDR3 nucleotides: TGTGCCAGTAGTAAGGACGGGACAGGAGGCATCTCCTACGAGCAGTACTTC. Residues: CASSKDGTGGISYEQYF.

The chain is built from TRBV9 and TRBJ2-5; D remains ambiguous. The CDR3 consists of 10 residues. The germline V and J ends were trimmed by 4 bases and 7 bases, with 5 bases remaining between them. Germline lookup yields CDR1 SGDLS and CDR2 YYNGEE. The CDR3 sequence: CASSYGTQYF. CDR3 nucleotide sequence: TGTGCCAGCAGCTACGGGACCCAGTACTTC.

This clonotype was counted many times. The genes are TRBV12-3 or TRBV12-4 and TRBJ2-1; D might be TRBD1 or TRBD2, each matching 5 bases. V lost 6 bases, J lost 7 bases, and 34 bases lay in between. This CDR3 contains 20 residues. This CDR3 reads CASSPPVGLAGGRAKNEQFF. The CDR3 nucleotides read TGTGCCAGCAGCCCCCCCGTCGGGCTAGCTGGGGGTAGGGCGAAGAATGAGCAGTTCTTC.

The V call is TRBV6-6, the J call TRBJ1-2; D gene uncertain. CDR1 MNHNY and CDR2 SVGAGI come from the germline V gene (reference sequence). This CDR3 comprises 12 residues. The V end was cut by 0 bases, the J end by 7 bases, with 6 bases between. The CDR3 loop reads CASSYSGGGYTF. In DNA form, the CDR3 reads TGTGCCAGCAGTTACTCGGGCGGTGGCTACACCTTC.

About this clonotype: Its ends do not fully match the called genes, so a read error is possible. The V and J genes are TRBV5-4 and TRBJ2-3, with 7 positions matching TRBD1. The length of the CDR3 is 16 residues. CDR1 is SGHNT and CDR2 is YYREEE in the germline V gene (reference sequence). CDR3 DNA: TGTGCCAGCAGCTTGGCCGGCAGGGGGTTCCCAGATACGCAGTATTTC. Its protein is CASSLAGRGFPDTQYF.

The table lists this clonotype with many counts. The chain joins TRBV5-5 to TRBJ2-1, with unresolved D. Germline CDR1 is SGHKS and CDR2 is YYEKEE (reference sequence). The V gene lost 4 bases and the J gene lost 6 bases, with 20 bases spanning the gap. This CDR3 comprises 16 residues. The CDR3 nucleotides read TGTGCCAGCAGCGGCGTTTCGGATTCGCTGGGCAATGAGCAGTTCTTC. Translating gives CASSGVSDSLGNEQFF.

This CDR3 reads CATRASGYNEQFF. In DNA, the CDR3 is TGTGCCACCAGGGCTAGCGGTTACAATGAGCAGTTCTTC. The chain has TRBV15 and TRBJ2-1; the match to TRBD2 covers 7 bases. The J segment lost 4 bases and the V segment lost 6 bases, leaving 3 bases of the junction unmatched. This CDR3 has 13 residues. CDR1 is LNHNV and CDR2 is YYDKDF in the germline V gene (reference sequence).

The V call is TRBV6-4, the J call TRBJ1-2; perhaps TRBD1 as D (5 bases). V lost 6 bases and J 7 bases, leaving 12 bases between the germline ends. This CDR3 has 12 amino acids. The V gene's germline CDR1 is MRHNA and CDR2 SNTAGT. The chain's CDR3 is CASSSWGGGYTF. The DNA for the CDR3 is TGTGCCAGCAGCTCGTGGGGCGGTGGCTACACCTTC.

Worth noting for this clonotype: One end of the junction fails to match germline, which may point to a read error. The rearrangement links TRBV5-8 to TRBJ1-1; D is possibly TRBD1 (6 bases). CDR3 length: 16 residues. Germline-derived CDR1 and CDR2 are SGHTS and YDEGEE. As DNA, the CDR3 is TGCGCCAGCAGCTTGATGGACAGTCGCATGAACACTGAAGCTTTCTTT. It codes for CASSLMDSRMNTEAFF.

This sequence joins TRBV9 and TRBJ1-5; TRBD1 matches at 8 bases. The CDR3 spans 15 residues. The germline CDR1 and CDR2 sequences are SGDLS and YYNGEE. V lost 4 bases and J lost 7; bases outside the gene matches: 10. CDR3 sequence: CASSPSDRVYQPQHF. The CDR3, as DNA: TGTGCCAGCAGCCCCTCGGACAGGGTTTACCAGCCCCAGCATTTT.

There are many counts of this clonotype. This chain links TRBV20-1 with TRBJ2-7; 9 nucleotides line up with TRBD2. CDR1 and CDR2 (germline): DFQATT, SNEGSKA (reference sequence). V lost 0 bases, J lost 6 bases, and 6 bases stayed unmatched. This CDR3 contains 14 residues. CDR3 loop: CSARDSAGGSEQYF. CDR3 nucleotides: TGCAGTGCTAGAGATTCAGCGGGGGGCAGCGAGCAGTACTTC.

CDR3 bases: TGTGCCACTCGACCCCCGAACACAGATACGCAGTATTTT. As protein: CATRPPNTDTQYF. The chain has TRBV24-1 and TRBJ2-3; D uncertain. V lost 10 bases and J 2 bases, leaving 12 bases between the germline ends. Germline V gene data show CDR1 as KGHDR and CDR2 as SFDVKD. CDR3 size: 13 residues.